Each of the 30 T cell receptor beta chains below was sequenced from the same sample in a study of T cells after yellow fever vaccination. Using its own MiXCR run on the 5' RACE reads, TCRdb lists one record per CDR3 protein. The sample lists hundreds of thousands of distinct CDR3 sequences; over 15% were seen once. This specimen was PBMCs, taken 15 days after the yellow fever booster vaccination. The receptors were sampled from a man aged 25 to 40 who received the YFV17D yellow fever vaccine.

This clonotype was seen a handful of times. The chain recombines TRBV20-1 with TRBJ1-4, with TRBD1 matching over 7 bases. CDR1 is DFQATT, CDR2 SNEGSKA, per germline (reference sequence). This CDR3 has 14 residues. The V and J ends lost 2 bases and 8 bases, in that order; junction bases with no gene match: 8. CDR3 amino acids: CSARFRGVGEKLFF. In nucleotides, the CDR3 is TGCAGTGCTAGATTCAGGGGGGTGGGGGAAAAACTGTTTTTT.

There are a few counts of this clonotype. The rearrangement links TRBV25-1 to TRBJ2-7; D not resolved. The V end was cut by 2 bases, the J end by 7 bases, with 27 bases between. Germline V gene data show CDR1 as MGHDK and CDR2 as SYGVNS. The CDR3 covers 18 residues. CDR3 sequence (DNA): TGTGCCAGCAGTGAAGTAGGTCTTTCTTGGAGTATGCCCGGGGAGCAGTACTTC. Residues: CASSEVGLSWSMPGEQYF.

There are a few counts of this clonotype. This chain joins TRBV15 and TRBJ2-7; 12 positions match TRBD2. Germline V gene data show CDR1 as LNHNV and CDR2 as YYDKDF (reference sequence). The CDR3 is made up of 15 amino acids. J was trimmed by 4 bases and V by 4 bases; bases with no gene match: 5. CDR3 sequence: CATSTPGLAGYEQYF. CDR3 coding DNA: TGTGCCACCAGCACCCCGGGACTAGCGGGTTACGAGCAGTACTTC.

The J gene is TRBJ1-6, the V gene TRBV27; D not certain. Germline V CDR1 and CDR2: MNHEY, SMNVEV (reference sequence). V gave up 7 bases and J gave up 3 bases, with 7 bases separating them. The length of the CDR3 is 13 residues. CDR3 loop: CASNDNYNSPLHF. Written as DNA, the CDR3 is TGTGCCAGCAACGACAACTATAATTCACCCCTCCACTTT.

This chain uses TRBV6-2 or TRBV6-3 with TRBJ2-6; TRBD2 is a possible D gene (6 bases). Germline CDR1 MNHEY, CDR2 SVGEGT. Deletions cut 6 bases from V and 2 bases from J, with 20 bases between. The CDR3 runs 18 residues. This chain's CDR3 is CASRKGLPERTGANVLTF. For the CDR3, the DNA is TGTGCCAGCAGGAAGGGACTTCCTGAGAGAACTGGGGCCAACGTCCTGACTTTC.

The chain combines TRBV5-1 with TRBJ1-2, with D uncertain. CDR1 and CDR2 from the germline V gene are SGHRS and YFSETQ. The CDR3 extends over 13 amino acids. V shed 2 bases and J shed 4 bases, with 9 bases lying between them. CDR3 DNA sequence: TGCGCCAGCAGCTTATCGGCAGTCTATGGCTACACCTTC. Its protein product is CASSLSAVYGYTF.

This clonotype has more than one count but fewer than ten. The chain is built from TRBV12-3 or TRBV12-4 and TRBJ2-1; TRBD2 agrees at 12 bases. The V segment lost 4 bases and the J segment 10 bases; nucleotides outside the gene matches: 8. The CDR3 runs to 15 residues. CDR3 coding DNA: TGTGCCAGCAGTTCCAGACTAGCGGGAGTAAAGGAGCAGTTCTTC. Protein sequence: CASSSRLAGVKEQFF.

This clonotype was detected a few times. The chain employs TRBV6-2 or TRBV6-3 and TRBJ2-7; either TRBD1 or TRBD2 may fit D (5 bases each). V was trimmed by 7 bases and J by 1 base, leaving 11 bases between them. Germline CDR1 MNHEY, CDR2 SVGEGT. The CDR3 spans 13 residues. The CDR3 is CASMGGGSYEQYF. The CDR3, as DNA: TGTGCCAGCATGGGTGGGGGATCCTACGAGCAGTACTTC.

This clonotype came up a few times. The chain is built from TRBV12-3 or TRBV12-4 and TRBJ2-7; tentatively, D is TRBD1 (5 bases). The CDR3 is made up of 13 amino acids. V was trimmed by 4 bases and J by 3 bases, leaving 10 bases between them. CDR3 protein: CASSYGHDYEQYF. The DNA of the CDR3 is TGTGCCAGCAGTTATGGACATGACTACGAGCAGTACTTC.

The chain uses TRBV5-1 and TRBJ2-7; 8 bases map to TRBD1. V shed 0 bases and J 6 bases; nucleotides not matched to a gene: 5. CDR1 and CDR2 from the germline V gene are SGHRS and YFSETQ. This CDR3 spans 14 amino acids. DNA of the CDR3: TGCGCCAGCAGCTTGGACAGGGGGTATGGCGAGCAGTACTTC. Its translation is CASSLDRGYGEQYF.

A few counts support this clonotype. This chain links TRBV25-1 with TRBJ2-1, with TRBD2 as a possible D gene (6 bases). Germline loops: CDR1 MGHDK, CDR2 SYGVNS. The ends were cut back, 3 bases at V and 2 bases at J, with 11 bases in the middle. The CDR3 contains 15 residues. The CDR3 here is CASSEGGGTYNEQFF. DNA of the CDR3: TGTGCCAGCAGTGAGGGCGGAGGGACCTACAATGAGCAGTTCTTC.

This clonotype was detected a few times. The J gene is TRBJ2-1, the V gene TRBV24-1; D unclear. V gave up 4 bases and J gave up 6 bases, with 9 bases separating them. Germline V gene sequence: CDR1 KGHDR, CDR2 SFDVKD. CDR3 length equals 13 residues. The CDR3 reads CATSEPRSNEQFF. The CDR3 coding sequence is TGTGCCACCAGTGAACCTAGATCCAATGAGCAGTTCTTC.

This clonotype was counted between two and nine times. The gene calls are TRBV4-3 and TRBJ2-1; D tentatively reads TRBD1 or TRBD2 (5 bases each). Germline V gives CDR1 LGHNA, CDR2 YSLEER. V lost 4 bases and J 0 bases, leaving 16 bases between the germline ends. There are 17 residues in the CDR3. CDR3 sequence (DNA): TGCGCCAGCAGCCCCGGGGCGAGGCGGAGCTCCTACAATGAGCAGTTCTTC. Its protein product is CASSPGARRSSYNEQFF.

The J gene is TRBJ1-2, the V gene TRBV20-1; D uncertain. The CDR3 totals 14 residues. Germline V lookup: CDR1 DFQATT, CDR2 SNEGSKA (reference sequence). V was clipped by 0 bases and J by 3 bases, with 11 bases between them. The chain's CDR3 is CSARDRRQDYGYTF. The DNA for the CDR3 is TGCAGTGCTAGAGATCGCCGCCAGGACTATGGCTACACCTTC.

The chain has TRBV9 and TRBJ2-5; TRBD2 agrees at 11 bases. The CDR3 loop spans 16 amino acids. Germline assignment: CDR1 SGDLS and CDR2 YYNGEE. Trimming cost V 0 bases and J 3 bases; bases outside gene matches: 4. The CDR3, as DNA: TGTGCCAGCAGCGTAGGAAATAGCGGGAGGGAAGAGACCCAGTACTTC. Translation gives CASSVGNSGREETQYF.

In its sample, this clonotype was seen a few times. This sequence joins TRBV6-1 and TRBJ2-7; TRBD1 matches 8 bases. The CDR3 is 13 residues long. CDR1 MNHNS and CDR2 SASEGT come from the germline V gene. Trimming cost V 10 bases and J 4 bases; bases outside gene matches: 9. The CDR3 DNA sequence: TGTGCCATTACCCCCGGGACAGGTTACGAGCAGTACTTC. This encodes CAITPGTGYEQYF.

The chain couples TRBV24-1 to TRBJ2-1; tentative D call: TRBD2 (6 bases). The ends were cut back, 3 bases at V and 6 bases at J, with 20 bases in the middle. This CDR3 comprises 17 residues. Germline V gives CDR1 KGHDR, CDR2 SFDVKD. This chain's CDR3 is CATSDVIAGSSINEQFF. CDR3 DNA sequence: TGTGCCACCAGTGATGTAATTGCCGGGAGCTCCATCAATGAGCAGTTCTTC.

V is TRBV3-1 and J is TRBJ2-5; no firm D call. V shed 4 bases and J shed 7 bases, with 16 bases lying between them. Germline CDR1 and CDR2: LGHDT and YNNKEL (reference sequence). This CDR3 has 14 amino acids. CDR3 region: CASSPRPDGVTQYF. Here the CDR3 DNA reads TGTGCCAGCAGCCCCCGCCCGGACGGCGTGACCCAGTACTTC.

A remark on this clonotype: A much bigger clone sits one base away, suggesting this may be a read error. V is TRBV4-3 and J is TRBJ2-5, with no clear D. Trimming took off 1 base at V and 2 bases at J, with 14 bases between the two ends. This CDR3 has 16 residues. The germline V gene encodes CDR1 LGHNA and CDR2 YSLEER. CDR3 region: CASSQGFTGIQETQYF. Here the CDR3 DNA reads TGCGCCAGCAGCCAAGGTTTCACCGGAATTCAAGAGACCCAGTACTTC.

The CDR3 DNA reads as TGTGCCAGCAGTTTCAAAACTAGCGGGAACGAGCAGTACTTC. Translated, it gives CASSFKTSGNEQYF. The rearrangement joins TRBV12-3 or TRBV12-4 to TRBJ2-7; 10 nucleotides line up with TRBD2. The ends lost 3 bases at V and 5 bases at J; junction bases unmatched: 4. The CDR3 is 14 residues long.

This clonotype was found a few times. The V call is TRBV28, the J call TRBJ2-7, with D unclear. The CDR3 is 11 residues long. Trimming took off 8 bases at V and 6 bases at J, with 11 bases between the two ends. The germline V gene encodes CDR1 MDHEN and CDR2 SYDVKM. The CDR3 region is CASGDNVEQYF. CDR3 nucleotide sequence: TGTGCCAGCGGAGACAACGTCGAGCAGTACTTC. Full variable domain (rest looked up from reference TRBV28 and TRBJ2-7): DVKVTQSSRYLVKRTGEKVFLECVQDMDHENMFWYRQDPGLGLRLIYFSYDVKMKEKGDIPEGYSVSREKKERFSLILESASTNQTSMYLCASGDNVEQYFGPGTRLTVT.

In regard to this clonotype: The junction and the germline gene differ at one end; a read error may be behind it. The genes are TRBV29-1 and TRBJ2-7; a weak D match, TRBD1 (6 bases). Germline V CDR1 and CDR2: SQVTM, ANQGSEA. This CDR3 has 15 amino acids. CDR3 sequence reads: CSVQEGQRRTYEQYF. CDR3 nucleotides: TGCAGCGTTCAAGAGGGACAACGGCGGACCTACGAGCAGTACTTC.

This clonotype has just a few counts. The V and J genes are TRBV12-3 or TRBV12-4 and TRBJ2-3, with D possibly being TRBD1 (6 bases). The CDR3 runs to 13 residues. V was clipped by 5 bases and J by 6 bases, with 12 bases between them. The CDR3 loop is CASSPGTLDTQYF. In DNA, the CDR3 is TGTGCCAGCAGTCCAGGGACATTGGATACGCAGTATTTT.

The genes are TRBV20-1 and TRBJ2-1, with unresolved D. V lost 3 bases, J lost 6 bases, and 15 bases lay in between. There are 14 residues in the CDR3. Germline V gene lookup returns CDR1 DFQATT and CDR2 SNEGSKA (reference sequence). The CDR3 sequence is CSASTTGHTNEQFF. In nucleotides, the CDR3 is TGCAGTGCTAGTACCACTGGGCATACCAATGAGCAGTTCTTC.

The table lists this clonotype with a few counts. This sequence joins TRBV10-3 and TRBJ1-4, with D perhaps matching TRBD1 (6 bases). The V end lost 7 bases, the J end lost 7 bases, and 13 bases lay between the germline ends. Germline V gives CDR1 ENHRY, CDR2 SYGVKD. The length of the CDR3 is 13 residues. The CDR3 region has the DNA TGTGCCATCATGGGGGGCCCCGGTGAAAAACTGTTTTTT. Its translation: CAIMGGPGEKLFF.

The chain has TRBV20-1 and TRBJ2-2; no definite D call. The CDR3 is 13 residues long. V lost 6 bases and J 0 bases, leaving 8 bases between the germline ends. In germline, CDR1 is DFQATT, CDR2 SNEGSKA (reference sequence). The CDR3 spells CSALDPNTGELFF. In nucleotides, the CDR3 is TGCAGTGCCCTGGACCCGAACACCGGGGAGCTGTTTTTT.

This rearrangement joins TRBV7-2 to TRBJ2-7, with TRBD1 matching over 7 bases. The germline gives CDR1 SGHTA, CDR2 FQGNSA. CDR3 length: 14 residues. The J segment lost 6 bases and the V segment lost 4 bases, leaving 9 bases of the junction unmatched. CDR3 in amino acids: CASSYRDSKSEQYF. The CDR3 DNA follows: TGTGCCAGCAGCTACCGGGACAGCAAGAGCGAGCAGTACTTC.

This sequence joins TRBV6-1 and TRBJ2-7; 12 bases match TRBD2. The junction had 8 bases not matched to a gene; V was cut back by 6 bases and J by 2 bases. Germline V gene data show CDR1 as MNHNS and CDR2 as SASEGT. This CDR3 region has 16 residues. CDR3 loop: CASRERLAGVAYEQYF. DNA of the CDR3: TGTGCCAGCAGGGAAAGACTAGCGGGAGTTGCCTACGAGCAGTACTTC.

The rearrangement joins TRBV5-6 to TRBJ2-7; D remains ambiguous. The CDR3 runs 11 residues. V shed 2 bases and J shed 7 bases, with 7 bases lying between them. Germline V gene lookup returns CDR1 SGHDT and CDR2 YYEEEE. This chain's CDR3 is CASSFTGEQYF. In nucleotides, the CDR3 is TGTGCCAGCAGCTTTACTGGGGAGCAGTACTTC.

This rearrangement joins TRBV24-1 to TRBJ2-1; D is unresolved. Germline V lookup: CDR1 KGHDR, CDR2 SFDVKD. V lost 1 base to trimming and J lost 7 bases, with 4 bases between them. This CDR3 comprises 12 residues. The CDR3 nucleotides are TGTGCCACCAGTGATTTCCAAAATGAGCAGTTCTTC. Encoded protein: CATSDFQNEQFF.